The entry below gives a single T cell receptor beta chain sequence along with its context. Its antigen is not identified. The study defined stable Graves' hyperthyroidism as no ophthalmopathy progression within 18 months. The CDR3 totals 14 residues. CDR1 is MNHNS and CDR2 is SASEGT in the germline V gene. V dropped 6 bases and J dropped 1 base, with 12 bases sitting between them. The entry originates in a study of T cells in Graves' hyperthyroidism and ophthalmopathy. General study points: The majority of expanded thyroid clonotypes above 0.001 also appeared in blood.

What was amplified from RNA transcripts were TCR beta CDR3 regions. HTBI primers were the set used in a first-round RT-PCR of the TCR CDR3. In TCRdb, the multiplex PCR reads were re-called with MiXCR into one record per CDR3 protein. The repertoire has some 500,000 distinct CDR3 sequences, roughly 14% of them found once; the top ten carry about 17%. The chain joins TRBV6-1 to TRBJ1-1, with a tentative D call TRBD1 (6 bases). The TCR originated in a young woman with Graves' hyperthyroidism. Material for sequencing was blood. The CDR3 region is CASRHGQTNTEAFF. The CDR3 nucleotides are TGTGCCAGCAGACACGGACAGACGAACACTGAAGCTTTCTTT.